The rows below give T cell receptor beta chains drawn from one sample of a study of CD8 T cells in ankylosing spondylitis. In TCRdb, the 5' RACE reads were re-called with MiXCR into one record per CDR3 protein. The sample holds about 500,000 distinct CDR3 sequences; about 12% are singletons and the top ten take 6.8%. Material for sequencing was blood, either unsorted or a sorted T cell fraction (not recorded which). These receptors were taken from a male donor with ankylosing spondylitis. Each CDR3 is given with its conserved first and last residue. D genes are given only for firm matches. Clone size appears in some rows only: once, few, many, or a class for an expanded clone.

-,many,11,TRBJ1-5,TRBV12-3/TRBV12-4,CASSRNQPQHF,TGTGCCAGCAGTCGCAATCAGCCCCAGCATTTT
TRBD2,many,14,TRBJ2-1,TRBV11-2,CASSLEAGAREQFF,TGTGCCAGCAGCTTAGAGGCGGGAGCACGGGAGCAGTTCTTC
-,few,13,TRBJ2-7,TRBV11-2,CASSRIGVYEQYF,TGTGCCAGCAGCCGAATCGGCGTTTACGAGCAGTACTTC
-,few,15,TRBJ1-1,TRBV7-9,CASTPGGPGRTEAFF,TGTGCCAGCACCCCCGGGGGTCCCGGTCGGACTGAAGCTTTCTTT
-,-,15,TRBJ1-1,TRBV7-2,CASSLAQADYTEAFF,TGTGCCAGCAGCTTGGCTCAGGCGGATTACACTGAAGCTTTCTTT
-,-,13,TRBJ1-1,TRBV11-2,CASSKTGYSEAFF,TGTGCCAGCAGCAAAACAGGGTACTCTGAAGCTTTCTTT
-,-,14,TRBJ1-1,TRBV5-1,CASRPGTLNTEAFF,TGCGCCAGCAGACCCGGGACCCTCAACACTGAAGCTTTCTTT
TRBD2,-,15,TRBJ2-1,TRBV30,CAWTPTSGTFNEQFF,TGTGCCTGGACCCCGACTAGCGGGACCTTTAATGAGCAGTTCTTC
TRBD2,few,17,TRBJ2-3,TRBV5-1,CASSSGLAGGPSDTQYF,TGCGCCAGCAGCTCCGGACTAGCGGGAGGGCCCTCAGATACGCAGTATTTT
-,few,15,TRBJ2-3,TRBV20-1,CSAVGAGVGTDTQYF,TGCAGTGCAGTGGGGGCGGGAGTGGGCACAGATACGCAGTATTTT
TRBD2,few,18,TRBJ2-7,TRBV24-1,CATSDTPHSGASSYEQYF,TGTGCCACCAGTGATACTCCTCATAGCGGGGCCAGCTCCTACGAGCAGTACTTC
-,-,14,TRBJ2-5,TRBV5-1,CASSFFLSKETQYF,TGCGCCAGCAGCTTTTTTCTTAGCAAAGAGACCCAGTACTTC
-,-,13,TRBJ2-1,TRBV7-2,CASSPQGGDEQFF,TGTGCCAGCAGCCCCCAGGGGGGCGATGAGCAGTTCTTC
-,-,17,TRBJ2-7,TRBV14,CASSQDWNQGPSYEQYF,TGTGCCAGCAGCCAAGATTGGAATCAAGGCCCTTCCTACGAGCAGTACTTC
-,-,14,TRBJ2-2,TRBV6-2/TRBV6-3,CATDRNISPGELFF,TGTGCCACCGATCGCAATATTAGTCCCGGGGAGCTGTTTTTT
TRBD2,once,16,TRBJ2-2,TRBV20-1,CSAPIRLAANTGELFF,TGCAGTGCGCCAATCCGACTAGCGGCGAACACCGGGGAGCTGTTTTTT
-,few,14,TRBJ1-5,TRBV12-3/TRBV12-4,CASSPAVSNQPQHF,TGTGCCAGCAGTCCGGCGGTGAGCAATCAGCCCCAGCATTTT
-,-,14,TRBJ2-5,TRBV15,CATSRVTSQETQYF,TGTGCCACCAGCAGAGTCACTAGCCAAGAGACCCAGTACTTC
-,-,15,TRBJ2-2,TRBV5-1,CASSSSAANTGELFF,TGCGCCAGCAGCTCTTCTGCTGCGAACACCGGGGAGCTGTTTTTT
-,few,12,TRBJ2-5,TRBV11-3,CASSSNHMAQYF,TGTGCCAGCAGCTCGAACCACATGGCCCAGTACTTC
-,few,13,TRBJ1-3,TRBV7-7,CASSPAAGNTIYF,TGTGCCAGCAGCCCGGCGGCTGGAAACACCATATATTTT
-,few,13,TRBJ1-3,TRBV3-1,CASRENSGNTIYF,TGTGCCAGCAGAGAAAACTCTGGAAACACCATATATTTT